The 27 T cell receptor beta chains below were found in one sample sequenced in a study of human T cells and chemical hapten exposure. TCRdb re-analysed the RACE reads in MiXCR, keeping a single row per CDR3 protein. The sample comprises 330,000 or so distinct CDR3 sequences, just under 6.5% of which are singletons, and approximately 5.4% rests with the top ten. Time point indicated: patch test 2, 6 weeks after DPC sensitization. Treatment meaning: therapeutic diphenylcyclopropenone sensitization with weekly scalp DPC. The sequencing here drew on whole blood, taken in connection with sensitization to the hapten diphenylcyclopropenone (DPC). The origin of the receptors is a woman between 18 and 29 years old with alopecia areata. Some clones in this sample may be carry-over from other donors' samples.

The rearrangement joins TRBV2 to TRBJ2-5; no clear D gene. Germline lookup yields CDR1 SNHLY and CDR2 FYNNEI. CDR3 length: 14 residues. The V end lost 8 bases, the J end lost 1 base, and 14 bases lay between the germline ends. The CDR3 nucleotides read TGTGCCAGCCGTTTTCCCGCAGCCCAAGAGACCCAGTACTTC. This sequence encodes CASRFPAAQETQYF.

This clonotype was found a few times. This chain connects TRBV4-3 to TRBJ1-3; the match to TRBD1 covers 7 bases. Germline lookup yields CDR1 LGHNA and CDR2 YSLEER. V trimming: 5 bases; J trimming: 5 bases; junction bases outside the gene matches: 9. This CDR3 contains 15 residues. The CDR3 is CASSSNDRVRNTIYF. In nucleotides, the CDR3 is TGCGCCAGCAGCTCGAACGACAGGGTCCGAAACACCATATATTTT.

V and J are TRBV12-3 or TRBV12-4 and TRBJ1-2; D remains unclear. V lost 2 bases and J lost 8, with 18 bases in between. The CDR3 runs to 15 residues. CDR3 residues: CASSLFSDGLRGYTF. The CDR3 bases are TGTGCCAGCAGTTTATTCTCGGACGGACTCAGGGGCTACACCTTC.

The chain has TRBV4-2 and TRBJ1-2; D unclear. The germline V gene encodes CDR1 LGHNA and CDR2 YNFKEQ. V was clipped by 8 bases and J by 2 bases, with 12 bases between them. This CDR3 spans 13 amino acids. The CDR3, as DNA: TGTGCCAGCGCACAGCAGACAAACTATGGCTACACCTTC. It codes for CASAQQTNYGYTF.

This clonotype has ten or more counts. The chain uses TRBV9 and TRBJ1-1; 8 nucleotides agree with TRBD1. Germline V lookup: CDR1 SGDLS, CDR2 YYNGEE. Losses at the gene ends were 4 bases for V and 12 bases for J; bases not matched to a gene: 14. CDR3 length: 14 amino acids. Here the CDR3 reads CASSLQQGEGITFF. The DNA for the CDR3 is TGTGCCAGCAGCCTACAACAGGGGGAGGGTATTACTTTCTTT.

In nucleotides, the CDR3 is TGTGCCAGCAGAGAGAGAGGACTCTCCTACGAGCAGTACTTC. Residues: CASRERGLSYEQYF. V usage is TRBV12-3 or TRBV12-4 and J usage is TRBJ2-7, with a possible D match to TRBD2 (5 bases). Trimming pared 6 bases from V and 0 bases from J, leaving 12 bases between. The CDR3 covers 14 residues.

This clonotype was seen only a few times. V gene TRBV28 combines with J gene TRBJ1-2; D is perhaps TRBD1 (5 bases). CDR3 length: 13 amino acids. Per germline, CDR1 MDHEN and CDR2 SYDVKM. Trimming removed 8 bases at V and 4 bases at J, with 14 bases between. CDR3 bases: TGTGCCAGCCGAATGGGGCCTCTCTATGGCTACACCTTC. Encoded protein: CASRMGPLYGYTF.

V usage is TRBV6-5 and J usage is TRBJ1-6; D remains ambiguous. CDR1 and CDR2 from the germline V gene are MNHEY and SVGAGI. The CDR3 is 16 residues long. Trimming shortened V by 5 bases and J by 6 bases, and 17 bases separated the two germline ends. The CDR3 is CASSPRRPGVNSPLHF. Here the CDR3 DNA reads TGTGCCAGCAGTCCCAGACGCCCAGGCGTTAATTCACCCCTCCACTTT.

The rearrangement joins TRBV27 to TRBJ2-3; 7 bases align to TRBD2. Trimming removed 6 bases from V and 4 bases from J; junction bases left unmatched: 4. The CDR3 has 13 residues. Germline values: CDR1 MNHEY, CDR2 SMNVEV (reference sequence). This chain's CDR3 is CASRMGLPDTQYF. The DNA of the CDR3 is TGTGCCAGCAGGATGGGACTACCAGATACGCAGTATTTT.

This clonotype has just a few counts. The chain's CDR3 is CASSPGLSYNSPLHF. As DNA, the CDR3 is TGTGCCAGCAGCCCCGGACTCTCCTATAATTCACCCCTCCACTTT. The rearrangement links TRBV6-5 to TRBJ1-6, with D unclear. Per the germline V gene, CDR1 is MNHEY and CDR2 is SVGAGI. The CDR3 runs to 15 residues. Trimming shortened V by 6 bases and J by 0 bases, and 9 bases separated the two germline ends.

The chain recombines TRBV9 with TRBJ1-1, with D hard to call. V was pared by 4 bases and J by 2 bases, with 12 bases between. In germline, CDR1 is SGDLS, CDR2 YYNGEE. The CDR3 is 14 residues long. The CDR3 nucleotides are TGTGCCAGCAGCTTAACGATTCACAACACTGAAGCTTTCTTT. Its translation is CASSLTIHNTEAFF.

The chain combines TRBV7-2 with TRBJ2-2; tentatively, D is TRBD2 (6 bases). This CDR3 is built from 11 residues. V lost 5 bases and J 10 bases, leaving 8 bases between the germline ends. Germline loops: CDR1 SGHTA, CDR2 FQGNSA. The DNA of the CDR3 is TGTGCCAGCAGCCCTAGCGAGGAGCTGTTTTTT. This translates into CASSPSEELFF.

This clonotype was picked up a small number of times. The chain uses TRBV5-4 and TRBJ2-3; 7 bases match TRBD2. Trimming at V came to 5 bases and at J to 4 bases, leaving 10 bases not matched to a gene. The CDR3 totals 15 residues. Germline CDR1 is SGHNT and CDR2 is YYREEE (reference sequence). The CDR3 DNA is TGTGCCAGCAGTCCAGGTTGGAGCGGGGCAGATACGCAGTATTTT. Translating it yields CASSPGWSGADTQYF.

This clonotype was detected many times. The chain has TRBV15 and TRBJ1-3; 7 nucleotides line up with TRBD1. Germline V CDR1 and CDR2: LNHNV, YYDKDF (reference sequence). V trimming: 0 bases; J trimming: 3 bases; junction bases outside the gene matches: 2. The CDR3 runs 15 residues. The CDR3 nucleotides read TGTGCCACCAGCAGAGATCAGGGGGGTGGAAACACCATATATTTT. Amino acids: CATSRDQGGGNTIYF.

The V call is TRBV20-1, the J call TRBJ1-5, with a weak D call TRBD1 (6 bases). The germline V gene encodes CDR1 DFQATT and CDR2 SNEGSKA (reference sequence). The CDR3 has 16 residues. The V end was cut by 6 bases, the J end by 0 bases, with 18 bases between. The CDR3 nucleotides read TGCAGTGCCAGGGTGGCGGGACACCATAGCAATCAGCCCCAGCATTTT. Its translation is CSARVAGHHSNQPQHF.

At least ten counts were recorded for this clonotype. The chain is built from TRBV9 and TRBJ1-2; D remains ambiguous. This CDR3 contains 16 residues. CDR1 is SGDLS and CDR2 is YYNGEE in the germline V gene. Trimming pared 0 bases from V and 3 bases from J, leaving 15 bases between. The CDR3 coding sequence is TGTGCCAGCAGCGTAGAGGGTCACCCGAGAGACTATGGCTACACCTTC. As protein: CASSVEGHPRDYGYTF.

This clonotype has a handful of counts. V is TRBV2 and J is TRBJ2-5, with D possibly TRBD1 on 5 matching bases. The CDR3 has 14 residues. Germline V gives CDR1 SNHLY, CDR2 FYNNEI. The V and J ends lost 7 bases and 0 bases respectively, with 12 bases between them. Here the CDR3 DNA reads TGTGCCAGCACCTACACAGGCGACCAAGAGACCCAGTACTTC. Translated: CASTYTGDQETQYF.

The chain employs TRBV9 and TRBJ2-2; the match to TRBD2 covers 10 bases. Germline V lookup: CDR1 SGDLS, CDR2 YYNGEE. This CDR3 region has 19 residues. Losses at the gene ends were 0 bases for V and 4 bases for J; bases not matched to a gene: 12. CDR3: CASSVEPSGGTTGTGELFF. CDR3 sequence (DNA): TGTGCCAGCAGCGTAGAACCTAGCGGGGGCACTACGGGCACCGGGGAGCTGTTTTTT. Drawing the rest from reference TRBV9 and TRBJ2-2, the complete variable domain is DSGVTQTPKHLITATGQRVTLRCSPRSGDLSVYWYQQSLDQGLQFLIQYYNGEERAKGNILERFSAQQFPDLHSELNLSSLELGDSALYFCASSVEPSGGTTGTGELFFGEGSRLTVL.

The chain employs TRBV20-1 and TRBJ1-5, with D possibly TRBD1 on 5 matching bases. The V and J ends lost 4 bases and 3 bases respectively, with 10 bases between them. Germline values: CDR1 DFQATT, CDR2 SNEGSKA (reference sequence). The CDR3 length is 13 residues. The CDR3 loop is CSAMGPYNQPQHF. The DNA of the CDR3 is TGCAGTGCTATGGGACCGTACAATCAGCCCCAGCATTTT.

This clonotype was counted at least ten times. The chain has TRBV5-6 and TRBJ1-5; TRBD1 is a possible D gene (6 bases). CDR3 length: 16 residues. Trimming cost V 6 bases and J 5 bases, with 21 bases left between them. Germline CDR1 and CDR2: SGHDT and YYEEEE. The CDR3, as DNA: TGTGCCAGCAATTCGCCAACAGGGTCTTTCCATCAGCCCCAGCATTTT. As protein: CASNSPTGSFHQPQHF. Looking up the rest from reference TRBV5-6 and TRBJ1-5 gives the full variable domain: DAGVTQSPTHLIKTRGQQVTLRCSPKSGHDTVSWYQQALGQGPQFIFQYYEEEERQRGNFPDRFSGHQFPNYSSELNVNALLLGDSALYLCASNSPTGSFHQPQHFGDGTRLSIL.

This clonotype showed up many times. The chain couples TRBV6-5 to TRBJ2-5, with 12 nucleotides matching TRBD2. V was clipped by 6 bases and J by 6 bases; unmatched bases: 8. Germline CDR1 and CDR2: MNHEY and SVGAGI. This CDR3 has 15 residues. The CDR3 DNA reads TGTGCCAGCAGCCCACTAGCGGGGGGCGGGAAGACCCAGTACTTC. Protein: CASSPLAGGGKTQYF.

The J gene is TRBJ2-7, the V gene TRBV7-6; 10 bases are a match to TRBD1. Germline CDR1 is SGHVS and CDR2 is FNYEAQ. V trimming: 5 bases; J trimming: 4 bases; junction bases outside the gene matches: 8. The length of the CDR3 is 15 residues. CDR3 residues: CASSERTGGGYEQYF. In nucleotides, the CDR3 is TGTGCCAGCAGCGAAAGGACAGGGGGTGGATACGAGCAGTACTTC.

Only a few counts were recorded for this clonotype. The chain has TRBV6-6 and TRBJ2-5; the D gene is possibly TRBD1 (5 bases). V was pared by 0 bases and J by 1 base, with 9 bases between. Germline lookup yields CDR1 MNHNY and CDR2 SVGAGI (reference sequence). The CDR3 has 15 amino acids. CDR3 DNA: TGTGCCAGCAGTTACTCAGGGGTAGTCCAAGAGACCCAGTACTTC. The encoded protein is CASSYSGVVQETQYF.

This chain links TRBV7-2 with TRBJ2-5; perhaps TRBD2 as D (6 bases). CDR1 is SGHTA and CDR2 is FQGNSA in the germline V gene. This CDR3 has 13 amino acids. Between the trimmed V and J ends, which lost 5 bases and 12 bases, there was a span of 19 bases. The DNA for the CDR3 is TGTGCCAGCAGCCTACGGACTACCGCGAATAAGTACTTC. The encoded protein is CASSLRTTANKYF.

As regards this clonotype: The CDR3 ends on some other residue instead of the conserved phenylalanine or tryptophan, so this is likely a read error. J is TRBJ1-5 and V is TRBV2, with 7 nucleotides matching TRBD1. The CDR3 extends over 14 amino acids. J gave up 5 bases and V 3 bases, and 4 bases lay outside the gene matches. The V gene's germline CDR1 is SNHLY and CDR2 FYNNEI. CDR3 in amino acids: CASSEQGGDQPQHL. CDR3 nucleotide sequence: TGTGCCAGCAGTGAGCAGGGGGGAGATCAGCCCCAGCATCTT.

The CDR3 spells CASSFPNGDHYEQYF. The CDR3 coding sequence is TGTGCCAGCAGTTTCCCCAACGGGGATCACTACGAGCAGTACTTC. This chain joins TRBV27 and TRBJ2-7; TRBD2 might be the D (5 bases). Germline values: CDR1 MNHEY, CDR2 SMNVEV (reference sequence). The CDR3 is made up of 15 amino acids. V was pared by 3 bases and J by 3 bases, with 15 bases between.

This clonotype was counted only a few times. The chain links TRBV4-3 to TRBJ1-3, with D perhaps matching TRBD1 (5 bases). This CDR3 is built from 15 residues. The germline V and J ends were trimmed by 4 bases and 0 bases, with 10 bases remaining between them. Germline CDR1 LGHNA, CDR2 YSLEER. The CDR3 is CASSRGTSSGNTIYF. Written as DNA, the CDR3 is TGCGCCAGCAGCCGGGGGACTTCCTCTGGAAACACCATATATTTT.